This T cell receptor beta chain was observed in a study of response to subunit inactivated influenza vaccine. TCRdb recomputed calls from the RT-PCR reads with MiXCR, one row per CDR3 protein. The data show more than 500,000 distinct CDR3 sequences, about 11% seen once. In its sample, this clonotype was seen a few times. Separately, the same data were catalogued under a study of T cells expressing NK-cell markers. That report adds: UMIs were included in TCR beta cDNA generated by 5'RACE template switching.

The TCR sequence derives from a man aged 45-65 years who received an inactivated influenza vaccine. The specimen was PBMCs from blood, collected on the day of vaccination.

The CDR3 loop reads CASSFEGGGLPDTQYF. The CDR3 DNA sequence: TGTGCCAGCAGCTTTGAAGGCGGGGGACTCCCAGATACGCAGTATTTT. The rearrangement links TRBV7-9 to TRBJ2-3; TRBD2 agrees at 7 bases. The CDR3 length is 16 residues. V lost 3 bases, J lost 4 bases, and 10 bases stayed unmatched. Germline V lookup: CDR1 SEHNR, CDR2 FQNEAQ (reference sequence).